These 18 T cell receptor beta chains originate from one sample sequenced in a study of blood T cell repertoires in COVID-19. Data came from immunoSEQ multiplex PCR; TCRdb stores just in-frame clones and leaves some out. This table holds some 70,000 clones, around 86% found once. Material for sequencing was peripheral blood. The receptors were gathered from a man in his fifties or sixties with active COVID-19.

This chain uses TRBV3-1 (or the pseudogene TRBV3-2) with TRBJ1-6, with D perhaps TRBD1 (5 bases). Trimming left V 4 bases short and J 6 bases short, with 10 bases between. Germline assignment: CDR1 LGHDT and CDR2 YNNKEL (reference sequence). The CDR3 spans 14 residues. CDR3 sequence reads: CASSPQGFNSPLHF. As DNA, the CDR3 is TGTGCCAGCAGCCCCCAGGGTTTTAATTCACCCCTCCACTTT.

This clone was picked up one time. This sequence joins TRBV19 and TRBJ1-2, with unresolved D. V lost 7 bases, J lost 5 bases, and 17 bases lay in between. CDR3 length equals 14 residues. Germline V gene data show CDR1 as LNHDA and CDR2 as SQIVND (reference sequence). CDR3 coding DNA: TGTGCCAGTACCCCTAGTGGGTTGCGATATGGCTACACCTTC. Protein sequence: CASTPSGLRYGYTF. The full variable domain, rest sourced from reference TRBV19 and TRBJ1-2, is DGGITQSPKYLFRKEGQNVTLSCEQNLNHDAMYWYRQDPGQGLRLIYYSQIVNDFQKGDIAEGYSVSREKKESFPLTVTSAQKNPTAFYLCASTPSGLRYGYTFGSGTRLTVV.

The chain recombines TRBV29-1 with TRBJ2-7, with 7 positions matching TRBD1. V was pared by 7 bases and J by 5 bases, with 5 bases of the junction left unmatched. Germline CDR1 reads SQVTM; CDR2 reads ANQGSEA. This CDR3 contains 11 residues. The CDR3 bases are TGCAGCGCCTCAGACAGGGACGAGCAGTACTTC. This encodes CSASDRDEQYF.

In nucleotides, the CDR3 is TGTGCCAGCAGCTCATTATCAGGGCAGAACTCTGGAAACACCATATATTTT. Amino acid sequence: CASSSLSGQNSGNTIYF. The chain combines TRBV9 with TRBJ1-3; possibly TRBD1 for D (5 bases). Germline assignment: CDR1 SGDLS and CDR2 YYNGEE. Trimming pared 4 bases from V and 0 bases from J, leaving 17 bases between. The CDR3 is 17 residues long.

This CDR3 is CASSAGLAGSRDTQYF. The DNA for the CDR3 is TGTGCCAGCAGTGCGGGACTAGCGGGGTCGCGCGATACGCAGTATTTT. This chain links TRBV28 with TRBJ2-3; TRBD2 matches at 13 bases. This CDR3 has 16 amino acids. V gave up 5 bases and J gave up 6 bases; unmatched junction bases: 8. Germline CDR1 is MDHEN and CDR2 is SYDVKM.

This clone turned up a few times. This chain's CDR3 is CASSSRTGGAEATKNIQYF. In DNA form, the CDR3 reads TGTGCCAGCAGCTCCAGGACAGGGGGCGCGGAGGCGACCAAAAACATTCAGTACTTC. V and J are TRBV7-2 and TRBJ2-4; TRBD1 agrees at 11 bases. With 4 bases clipped from V and 2 bases from J, the junction kept 13 bases outside the gene matches. Germline V gene data show CDR1 as SGHTA and CDR2 as FQGNSA. The CDR3 has 19 residues. The full variable domain, with the rest looked up from reference TRBV7-2 and TRBJ2-4, is GAGVSQSPSNKVTEKGKDVELRCDPISGHTALYWYRQSLGQGLEFLIYFQGNSAPDKSGLPSDRFSAERTGGSVSTLTIQRTQQEDSAVYLCASSSRTGGAEATKNIQYFGAGTRLSVL.

The rearrangement joins TRBV21-1 to TRBJ1-3. TRBV21-1 is noted as a pseudogene. CDR3 length equals 17 residues. CDR3 nucleotides: TGTGCCAGCCCAGAAAACCTTGGCGGGGGGGACGGAAACACCATATATTTT. It encodes CASPENLGGGDGNTIYF.

V and J are TRBV3-1 (or the pseudogene TRBV3-2) and TRBJ1-4; 9 bases are shared with TRBD1. Trimming removed 4 bases from V and 8 bases from J; junction bases left unmatched: 2. The CDR3 extends over 13 amino acids. Germline CDR1 LGHDT, CDR2 YNNKEL (reference sequence). CDR3 residues: CASSLGQGEKLFF. The CDR3 DNA sequence: TGTGCCAGCAGCCTCGGACAGGGGGAAAAACTGTTTTTT.

This clone has just a few counts. The chain links TRBV19 to TRBJ1-5; 9 positions match TRBD1. The CDR3 consists of 16 residues. V shed 8 bases, J shed 0 bases, and the junction held 8 bases outside the gene matches. Per germline, CDR1 LNHDA and CDR2 SQIVND (reference sequence). DNA of the CDR3: TGTGCCAGTCGTACAGGGGGCCCCTATAGCAATCAGCCCCAGCATTTT. It codes for CASRTGGPYSNQPQHF.

The V and J genes are TRBV28 and TRBJ2-2; no clear D gene. The CDR3 length is 15 residues. CDR1 is MDHEN and CDR2 is SYDVKM in the germline V gene. Trimming pared 1 base from V and 5 bases from J, leaving 11 bases between. The DNA for the CDR3 is TGTGCCAGCAGTTTATTTCGCAGCGCGACCGGGGAGCTGTTTTTT. It is translated as CASSLFRSATGELFF. Full variable domain (outside the CDR3, taken from reference TRBV28 and TRBJ2-2): DVKVTQSSRYLVKRTGEKVFLECVQDMDHENMFWYRQDPGLGLRLIYFSYDVKMKEKGDIPEGYSVSREKKERFSLILESASTNQTSMYLCASSLFRSATGELFFGEGSRLTVL.

J is TRBJ1-1 and V is TRBV5-1; 9 positions match TRBD1. V was clipped by 4 bases and J by 4 bases; unmatched bases: 5. This CDR3 contains 14 residues. Germline V lookup: CDR1 SGHRS, CDR2 YFSETQ. Here the CDR3 reads CASSAGTGSTEAFF. Written as DNA, the CDR3 is TGCGCCAGCAGCGCCGGGACAGGGAGCACTGAAGCTTTCTTT.

This chain uses TRBV5-1 with TRBJ1-3; no definite D call. The CDR3 covers 15 residues. Between the trimmed V and J ends, which lost 2 bases and 0 bases, there was a span of 9 bases. Germline assignment: CDR1 SGHRS and CDR2 YFSETQ. The CDR3 loop reads CASSFGGDSGNTIYF. CDR3 DNA sequence: TGCGCCAGCAGCTTTGGCGGCGACTCTGGAAACACCATATATTTT.

The V call is TRBV7-2, the J call TRBJ2-4; tentative D call: TRBD2 (6 bases). The V gene's germline CDR1 is SGHTA and CDR2 FQGNSA. The CDR3 consists of 16 residues. V shed 4 bases and J shed 1 base, with 14 bases lying between them. CDR3 protein: CASSSLSGLAKNIQYF. The CDR3 DNA follows: TGTGCCAGCAGCTCCCTCAGCGGGCTGGCCAAAAACATTCAGTACTTC.

This chain's CDR3 is CASSLRTSGGTGELFF. In nucleotides, the CDR3 is TGTGCCAGCAGCTTGCGGACTAGCGGGGGTACCGGGGAGCTGTTTTTT. The V and J genes are TRBV5-6 and TRBJ2-2; TRBD2 matches at 13 bases. The ends lost 1 base at V and 5 bases at J; junction bases unmatched: 2. Per the germline V gene, CDR1 is SGHDT and CDR2 is YYEEEE. This CDR3 spans 16 amino acids.

This chain connects TRBV30 to TRBJ2-5; TRBD2 is a possible D gene (5 bases). V shed 0 bases and J shed 5 bases, with 13 bases lying between them. Per the germline V gene, CDR1 is GTSNPN and CDR2 is SVGIG (reference sequence). CDR3 length: 14 amino acids. CDR3 nucleotides: TGTGCCTGGAGTGTACGCGCGGGTGATGAGACCCAGTACTTC. As protein: CAWSVRAGDETQYF.

V usage is TRBV7-3 and J usage is TRBJ2-3; D is perhaps TRBD2 (5 bases). Germline CDR1 SGHTA, CDR2 FQGTGA. V was trimmed by 5 bases and J by 2 bases, leaving 14 bases between them. The CDR3 is 15 residues long. In DNA form, the CDR3 reads TGTGCCAGCAGCCCTTCATGGGAGAACACAGATACGCAGTATTTT. This sequence encodes CASSPSWENTDTQYF.

V and J are TRBV10-3 and TRBJ2-7; 10 bases are a match to TRBD2. The CDR3 has 19 residues. V lost 4 bases, J lost 2 bases, and 17 bases stayed unmatched. Germline V lookup: CDR1 ENHRY, CDR2 SYGVKD. The CDR3 DNA reads as TGTGCCATCAGTGCTGGGGGGACTAGCGTGAGTCCGGGGACCTACGAGCAGTACTTC. Amino acid sequence: CAISAGGTSVSPGTYEQYF.

The chain links TRBV29-1 to TRBJ1-2; 7 bases fit TRBD1. The J segment lost 4 bases and the V segment lost 6 bases, leaving 8 bases of the junction unmatched. Germline V lookup: CDR1 SQVTM, CDR2 ANQGSEA. The CDR3 has 13 residues. The CDR3 protein is CSVPGQESYGYTF. In nucleotides, the CDR3 is TGCAGCGTGCCCGGACAGGAAAGCTATGGCTACACCTTC.